The present entry profiles one T cell receptor (beta chain) with its context. Its antigen is unknown. No much larger clonotype is one base removed from it; base qualities were not supplied. This record comes from a study of blood T cell repertoires in COVID-19 (TCRdb year 2020). For the study in its entirety: The collaborator samples originated in the United States, Italy and Spain and spanned the acute and convalescent phases of COVID-19. The prospective study material was composed of cDNA or gDNA derived from T cells, B-cell-depleted T cells, or PBMCs. Nearly every sample came with metadata listing a de-identified subject ID, COVID-19 status, age in years and sex. Samples came from the ongoing ImmuneRACE study (first 160 participants) plus 1,254 subjects from 6 global collaborators. The repertoires were released in a freely available public database intended as a resource for research on the immune response to SARS-CoV-2. The dataset comprised deeply sampled blood TCRbeta repertoires from subjects exposed to, actively infected with, or recovered from COVID-19. Where available, HLA class I and class II types were obtained from metadata supplied by the sample provider rather than from assay-based typing.

Whole blood was collected in K2EDTA tubes by collaborating institutions according to the institutions' own protocols. Collaborator samples were shipped for TCRbeta analysis as frozen whole blood, isolated PBMCs, or DNA extracted from either sample type. CDR1 and CDR2 (LGHDT, YNNKEL) derive from the germline V gene (reference sequence). After removal of 4 bases from V and 6 bases from J, the junction retains 1 base not matched to a gene. Taken from cysteine to phenylalanine, the CDR3 has 13 residues. The kept DNA is CDR3 alone, 39 bases in frame from the first base. TCRbeta CDR3 regions were amplified from genomic DNA using the immunoSEQ Assay, a bias-controlled multiplex PCR. On the authors' methods: Within the assay, amplification of reference gene primers was used to estimate how many nucleated cells each sample contained. To quantify the absolute abundance of each unique TCRbeta CDR3 rearrangement, sequence reads were collapsed and filtered. Productive Simpson clonality was computed per sample as the square root of Simpson's diversity index over productive rearrangements. TCRdb's version of the immuneACCESS table is confined to in-frame rearrangements and falls short of the full clone set. An unresolved V gene accounts for under half of the shortfall where checked; the remainder is of unknown origin. V and J calls and clone size come straight from that table; D and trimming were deduced from the DNA. For this sample there are approximately 65,000 clones; around 80% appear just once. The ten largest clones capture just over 20% of the sample.

On the study overall, not on this receptor specifically: Clinical and demographic metadata were provided uncurated, with the amount varying by source and participant.

The sample taken for sequencing was peripheral blood. This receptor was identified in a woman older than 75 with active or convalescent COVID-19. The sequence joins TRBV3-1 (or the pseudogene TRBV3-2) to TRBJ1-2; TRBD1 matches 11 bases in the middle. In nucleotide form, the sequence is TGTGCCAGCAGCCTGGGACAGGGGGATGGCTACACCTTC. Translated, this is CASSLGQGDGYTF.